This T cell receptor (beta chain) is from a study of graft-versus-host responses after intestinal transplantation. Study-level background: Every transplant recipient was induced with anti-thymocyte globulin, then maintained on tacrolimus and steroids for about 3 years. Study-wide points: An association linked early post-transplant HvG declines with peak circulating GvH clone levels.

Graft material was processed, releasing intraepithelial and lamina propria lymphocytes. Germline loops: CDR1 MNHEY, CDR2 SVGAGI. V lost 6 bases and J lost 13, with 19 bases in between. This CDR3 is built from 13 residues. Worth noting for this clone: Its antigen remains unknown.

The assay was immunoSEQ multiplex PCR, and TCRdb's table has in-frame clones only and misses some. The sample has 13,000 or so clones, about 74% seen once. The J gene is TRBJ2-1, the V gene TRBV6-5, with D perhaps matching TRBD2 (5 bases). Specimen: ileum tissue, collected 16 days after intestinal transplant. This clonotype was obtained from a human patient who received an intestinal transplant, so some T cells may come from the graft donor. CDR3 protein: CASSRKTSFGQFF. The CDR3, as DNA: TGTGCCAGCAGCCGAAAAACTAGTTTCGGCCAGTTCTTC.